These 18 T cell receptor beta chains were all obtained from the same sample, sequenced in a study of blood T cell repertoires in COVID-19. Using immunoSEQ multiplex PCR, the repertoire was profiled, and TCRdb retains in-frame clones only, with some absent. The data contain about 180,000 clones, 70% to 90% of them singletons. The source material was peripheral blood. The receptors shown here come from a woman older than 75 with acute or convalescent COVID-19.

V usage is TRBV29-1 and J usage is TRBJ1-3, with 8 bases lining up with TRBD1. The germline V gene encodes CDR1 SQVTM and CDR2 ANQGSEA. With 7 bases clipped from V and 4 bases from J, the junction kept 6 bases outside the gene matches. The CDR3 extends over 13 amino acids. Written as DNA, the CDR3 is TGCAGCGCAACAGCAGGGGGCGGAAACACCATATATTTT. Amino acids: CSATAGGGNTIYF.

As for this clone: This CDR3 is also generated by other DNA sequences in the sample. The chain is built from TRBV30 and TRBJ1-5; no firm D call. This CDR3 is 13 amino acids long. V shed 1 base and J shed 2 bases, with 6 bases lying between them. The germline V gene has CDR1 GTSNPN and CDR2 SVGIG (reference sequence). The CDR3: CAWSAEGNQPQHF. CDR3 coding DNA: TGTGCCTGGAGTGCAGAGGGCAATCAGCCCCAGCATTTT.

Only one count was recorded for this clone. The CDR3 spells CASSQEAGGIQETQYF. In nucleotides, the CDR3 is TGTGCCAGCAGCCAAGAGGCAGGGGGTATCCAAGAGACCCAGTACTTC. This chain links TRBV4-2 with TRBJ2-5; the match to TRBD1 covers 7 bases. The CDR3 sequence is 16 residues long. In germline, CDR1 is LGHNA, CDR2 YNFKEQ. V lost 0 bases to trimming and J lost 1 base; unmatched junction nucleotides: 5.

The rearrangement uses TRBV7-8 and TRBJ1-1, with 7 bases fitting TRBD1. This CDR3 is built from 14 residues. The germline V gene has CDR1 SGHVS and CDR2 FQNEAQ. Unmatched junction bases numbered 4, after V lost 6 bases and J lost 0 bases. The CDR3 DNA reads TGTGCCAGCAGATCCGACAGGGTGAACACTGAAGCTTTCTTT. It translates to CASRSDRVNTEAFF.

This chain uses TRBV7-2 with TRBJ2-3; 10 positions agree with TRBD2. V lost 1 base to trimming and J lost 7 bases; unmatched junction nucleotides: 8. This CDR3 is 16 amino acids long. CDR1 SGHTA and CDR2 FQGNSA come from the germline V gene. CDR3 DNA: TGTGCCAGCAGCTTAGTCGCTAGCGGGGGATTTAATACGCAGTATTTT. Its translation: CASSLVASGGFNTQYF. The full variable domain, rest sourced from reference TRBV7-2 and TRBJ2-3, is GAGVSQSPSNKVTEKGKDVELRCDPISGHTALYWYRQSLGQGLEFLIYFQGNSAPDKSGLPSDRFSAERTGGSVSTLTIQRTQQEDSAVYLCASSLVASGGFNTQYFGPGTRLTVL.

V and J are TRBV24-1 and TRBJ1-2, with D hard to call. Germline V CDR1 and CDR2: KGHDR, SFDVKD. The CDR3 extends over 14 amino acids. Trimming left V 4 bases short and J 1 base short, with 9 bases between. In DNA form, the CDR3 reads TGTGCCACCAGTGACCCACAGAGTAACTATGGCTACACCTTC. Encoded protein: CATSDPQSNYGYTF.

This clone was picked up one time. The CDR3 region has the DNA TGCGCCAGCAGCTCTCTAGCGGGGGCCTCTACGGGGAATGAGCAGTTCTTC. As protein: CASSSLAGASTGNEQFF. This chain links TRBV5-1 with TRBJ2-1; 10 nucleotides line up with TRBD2. The CDR3 runs to 17 residues. V was pared by 3 bases and J by 7 bases, with 13 bases of the junction left unmatched. Looked up from germline, CDR1 is SGHRS and CDR2 is YFSETQ.

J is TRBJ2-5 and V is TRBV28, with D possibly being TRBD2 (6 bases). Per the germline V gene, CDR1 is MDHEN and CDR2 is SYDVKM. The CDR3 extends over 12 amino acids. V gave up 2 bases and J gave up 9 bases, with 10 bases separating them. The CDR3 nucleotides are TGTGCCAGCAGTTTAGCGGGGCAGGCCCAGTACTTC. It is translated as CASSLAGQAQYF.

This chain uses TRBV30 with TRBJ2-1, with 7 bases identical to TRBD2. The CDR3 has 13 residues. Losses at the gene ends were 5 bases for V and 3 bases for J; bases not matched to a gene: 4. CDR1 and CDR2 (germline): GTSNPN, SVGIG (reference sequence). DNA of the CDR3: TGTGCCTGGGGACTAGATCTCTACAATGAGCAGTTCTTC. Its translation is CAWGLDLYNEQFF. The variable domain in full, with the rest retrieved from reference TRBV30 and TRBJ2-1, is SQTIHQWPATLVQPVGSPLSLECTVEGTSNPNLYWYRQAAGRGLQLLFYSVGIGQISSEVPQNLSASRPQDRQFILSSKKLLLSDSGFYLCAWGLDLYNEQFFGPGTRLTVL.

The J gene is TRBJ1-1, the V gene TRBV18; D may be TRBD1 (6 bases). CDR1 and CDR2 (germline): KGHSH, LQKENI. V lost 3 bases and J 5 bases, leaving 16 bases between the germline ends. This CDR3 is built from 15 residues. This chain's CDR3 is CASSPVFRGGTEAFF. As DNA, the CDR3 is TGTGCCAGCTCACCGGTCTTCAGAGGGGGAACTGAAGCTTTCTTT.

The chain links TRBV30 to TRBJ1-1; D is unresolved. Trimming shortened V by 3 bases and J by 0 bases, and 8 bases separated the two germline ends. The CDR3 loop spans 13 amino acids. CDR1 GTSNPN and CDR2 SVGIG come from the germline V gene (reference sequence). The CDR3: CAWRMGLNTEAFF. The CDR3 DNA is TGTGCCTGGAGGATGGGCCTGAACACTGAAGCTTTCTTT.

The CDR3 is CASSSGLATEAFF. The CDR3, as DNA: TGTGCCAGTAGTAGCGGGCTTGCCACTGAAGCTTTCTTT. The V gene is TRBV19, the J gene TRBJ1-1; no clear D gene. CDR1 is LNHDA, CDR2 SQIVND, per germline (reference sequence). The CDR3 runs to 13 residues. The V end was cut by 4 bases, the J end by 4 bases, with 10 bases between.

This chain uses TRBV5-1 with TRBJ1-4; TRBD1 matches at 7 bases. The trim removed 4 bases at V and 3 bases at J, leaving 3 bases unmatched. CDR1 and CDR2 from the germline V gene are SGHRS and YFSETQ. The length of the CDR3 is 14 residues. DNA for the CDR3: TGCGCCAGCAGCCAGGGACAGCCTAATGAAAAACTGTTTTTT. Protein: CASSQGQPNEKLFF.

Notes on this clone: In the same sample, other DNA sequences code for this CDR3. In DNA, the CDR3 is TGCGCCAGCAGCTTGGGTGGGACAGGGACCTACGAGCAGTACTTC. It is translated as CASSLGGTGTYEQYF. V gene TRBV5-1 combines with J gene TRBJ2-7; 9 bases align to TRBD1. J was trimmed by 2 bases and V by 0 bases; bases with no gene match: 3. This CDR3 has 15 residues. Germline V gene data show CDR1 as SGHRS and CDR2 as YFSETQ.

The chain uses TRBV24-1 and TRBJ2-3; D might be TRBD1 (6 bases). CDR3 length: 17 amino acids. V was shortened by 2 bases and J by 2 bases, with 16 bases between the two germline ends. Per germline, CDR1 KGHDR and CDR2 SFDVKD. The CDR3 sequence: CATSDSGPDSFTDTQYF. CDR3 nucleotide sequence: TGTGCCACCAGTGATTCGGGCCCGGACAGTTTCACAGATACGCAGTATTTT.

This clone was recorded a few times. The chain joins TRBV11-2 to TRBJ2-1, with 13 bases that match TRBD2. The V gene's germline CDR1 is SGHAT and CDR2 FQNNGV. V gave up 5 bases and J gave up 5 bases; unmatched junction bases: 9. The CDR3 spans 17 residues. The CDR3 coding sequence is TGTGCCAGCAGCCCAGGGACTAGCGGGGCCCTACACAATGAGCAGTTCTTC. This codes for CASSPGTSGALHNEQFF.

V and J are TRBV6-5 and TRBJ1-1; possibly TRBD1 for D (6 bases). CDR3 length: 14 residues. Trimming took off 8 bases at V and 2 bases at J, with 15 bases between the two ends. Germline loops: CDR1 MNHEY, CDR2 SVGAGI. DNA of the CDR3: TGTGCCAGCCCACCGGGACAAACTAACACTGAAGCTTTCTTT. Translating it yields CASPPGQTNTEAFF.

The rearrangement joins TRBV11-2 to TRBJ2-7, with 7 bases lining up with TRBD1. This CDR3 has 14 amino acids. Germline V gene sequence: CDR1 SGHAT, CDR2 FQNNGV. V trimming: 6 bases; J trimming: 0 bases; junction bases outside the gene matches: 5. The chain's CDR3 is CASRHRGPSYEQYF. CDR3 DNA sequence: TGTGCCAGCAGGCACAGGGGTCCCTCCTACGAGCAGTACTTC.